Included here is one T cell receptor beta chain sequence, with context. The V end was cut by 8 bases, the J end by 4 bases, with 14 bases between. The germline V gene encodes CDR1 MGHDK and CDR2 SYGVNS. The CDR3 extends over 13 amino acids. The study assigned cohorts using participant-reported clinical history. These data come from a study of blood T cell repertoires in COVID-19. Study background: T cells, B-cell-depleted T cells, or PBMCs provided the cDNA or gDNA that served as material.

Authors' analysis steps: Amplification of reference gene primers was used by the study to estimate nucleated cell counts. Sequenced by immunoSEQ multiplex PCR; TCRdb stores in-frame clones only, minus some. V and J calls and clone size are those listed in that table; D and trimming were worked out from the DNA. The sample includes around 290,000 clones, more than 75% seen only once; the top ten take approximately 2%. Sample: PBMCs or T cells enriched from blood (not recorded which). This rearrangement joins TRBV25-1 to TRBJ1-1; D may be TRBD1 (5 bases). The TCR was taken from a woman aged 60 to 75 in a cohort exposed to, infected with or recovered from COVID-19 (not recorded which). This CDR3 reads CASLGVVSTEAFF. The CDR3 DNA reads as TGTGCCAGCCTAGGGGTGGTGAGCACTGAAGCTTTCTTT.